This T cell receptor beta chain stems from a study of Graves' ophthalmopathy and Graves' hyperthyroidism. Amplification targeted the TCR beta CDR3 regions, with RNA transcripts as the source material. Following a first-round RT-PCR that used HTBI primers, a second-round multiplex PCR was carried out. Each CDR3 protein gets one entry after TCRdb re-called the multiplex PCR reads with MiXCR. The repertoire consists of approximately 540,000 distinct CDR3 sequences, with about two fifths occurring once and the leading ten covering 3.5% to 4.5%. Findings and limits, study-wide: Appearing in blood as well were most expanded thyroid clonotypes above 0.001 frequency. In separating ophthalmopathy from stable hyperthyroidism, a 13-signature model achieved nearly 90% sensitivity and about 80% specificity.

Of note for this clonotype: Its matching antigen is unknown. The junction shows a germline mismatch at one end, possibly a read error.

The CDR3 has 14 residues. Looked up from germline, CDR1 is SGHRS and CDR2 is YFSETQ. Clinicians made diagnoses from clinical symptoms, serum thyroxine, TRAb, thyroid ultrasound and orbital computed tomography. J is TRBJ1-1 and V is TRBV5-1, with no clear D. This receptor was obtained from an adult man with Graves' hyperthyroidism. Sequencing input: peripheral blood or thyroid tissue (not recorded which). The CDR3 bases are TGCGCCAACAGCCAAGACGAGGTCAGCCCTGAAGCTTTCTTT. This codes for CANSQDEVSPEAFF.